This entry is about one T cell receptor beta chain. Its binding antigen is unknown. Just one base apart from a much larger clone, this may be a read error. The CDR1 and CDR2 encoded by the germline V gene (reference sequence) are LNHDA and SQIVND. Spanning cysteine to phenylalanine, the CDR3 consists of 14 amino acids. The retained sequence is limited to the CDR3, 42 bases, with the frame set at the first base. The entry originates in a study of Graves' ophthalmopathy and Graves' hyperthyroidism (dated by TCRdb to 2016 to 2019). With regard to the full study: Peripheral blood was collected before any treatment was given, at the time of initial diagnosis. TCR beta repertoire signatures were used to distinguish Graves' ophthalmopathy from Graves' hyperthyroidism and to predict progression to ophthalmopathy. In total, approximately 130 blood samples were TCR-sequenced: under 45 ophthalmopathy, some 80 hyperthyroidism and around 17 hyperthyroidism-to-ophthalmopathy patients. To explore V-J signatures distinguishing ophthalmopathy from hyperthyroidism, a discovery set of some 100 patients (roughly 45 ophthalmopathy, 55 to 60 stable hyperthyroidism) was enrolled. The independent validation cohort included some 19 hyperthyroidism patients plus 17 patients who later progressed from hyperthyroidism to ophthalmopathy. In several hyperthyroidism patients, the T-cell repertoires found in thyroid tissue were compared with those found in blood. Following sample collection, hyperthyroidism patients were given methimazole at a starting dose of 30 mg daily, and ophthalmopathy patients were given high-dose intravenous methylprednisolone. For training and testing, the approximately 92 patients in the discovery cohort were randomly divided in a 7:3 ratio. Here is what the overall study found, with its caveats: Among expanded thyroid clonotypes with frequency above 0.001, most also showed up in blood, which suggests that blood repertoires may reflect the thyroid immune response. Sample size was not predetermined statistically, and investigators were not blinded to group allocation. In cross-validation, the 13-signature model distinguished ophthalmopathy from stable hyperthyroidism with about 90% sensitivity and approximately 81% specificity, and in the test set the corresponding values were approximately 80% and 68%. In validation, the model predicted ophthalmopathy progression with 55% to 71% sensitivity and roughly 72% specificity; approximately 12 predicted patients were CT-confirmed with GO in a median of approximately six months.

Patients with ophthalmopathy had moderately to severely active disease, with a Clinical Activity Score of 3 or more, a NOSPECS grade of 4 or more, and a disease duration of less than 3 months. Patients were excluded if they had other autoimmune diseases, uncontrolled infections, pregnancy or lactation. Clinical symptoms, serum thyroxine, TRAb, thyroid ultrasound and orbital computed tomography formed the basis of the diagnosis. Using Ficoll-Paque density gradient centrifugation, PBMCs were isolated from 8.5 to 10 ml of fresh peripheral blood. Total RNA was extracted using Trizol reagent, and RNA quality was checked on an Agilent 2100 Bioanalyzer. TCR beta CDR3 regions were amplified from RNA transcripts for repertoire sequencing. The first round of RT-PCR was done with HTBI primers and the Qiagen OneStep RT-PCR kit, and was followed by a second round of multiplex PCR, then size selection and purification. Libraries were sequenced on an Illumina HiSeq2000 using paired-end 100 bp reads. The paper's processing steps were these. SOAPnuke was used to process the reads, throwing out any read that had adapters, had uncalled bases, had a mean Phred below 15, or lacked an exact constant-primer or identifier match. COPE v1.2.5 was used to merge the high-quality paired reads. Unique nucleotide sequences were defined as clonotypes and aligned to IMGT TRB V, D and J references using MiTCR v1.1. Only V-J combinations with frequency above 0.0001 were analysed, covering approximately 99% of repertoires. For each V-J combination, a TCR clonal expansion and chaos score was defined as F50 clonal expansion divided by the chaos observed in the TCRdist matrix. Welch's t-statistics and random forest were used to reduce features to about 13 V-J combinations, which were fed into a naive Bayes classifier. Thyroid-blood repertoire similarity was quantified with the Morisita-Horn index. The public reads were reprocessed in TCRdb via fastp at Q25 and MiXCR, keeping in-frame beta chains. Under each unique CDR3 protein, matching rows form one entry showing the most common genes and DNA. The V and J calls shown here were made by TCRdb, not taken from the authors' results. This sample holds approximately 480,000 distinct CDR3 sequences; around 14% were observed only once. About 9.4% of the sample rests with the top ten.

The sequence derives from a woman in her 30s with Graves' ophthalmopathy. Donor details come from another sample of the same person, matched by shared clones. The rearrangement combines TRBV19 with TRBJ1-2; no confident D gene assignment can be made. The sequencing input was blood. The CDR3 sequence is CACSMPQGFYGYTF. In nucleotides, the sequence is TGTGCCTGTAGTATGCCCCAAGGATTTTATGGCTACACCTTC.